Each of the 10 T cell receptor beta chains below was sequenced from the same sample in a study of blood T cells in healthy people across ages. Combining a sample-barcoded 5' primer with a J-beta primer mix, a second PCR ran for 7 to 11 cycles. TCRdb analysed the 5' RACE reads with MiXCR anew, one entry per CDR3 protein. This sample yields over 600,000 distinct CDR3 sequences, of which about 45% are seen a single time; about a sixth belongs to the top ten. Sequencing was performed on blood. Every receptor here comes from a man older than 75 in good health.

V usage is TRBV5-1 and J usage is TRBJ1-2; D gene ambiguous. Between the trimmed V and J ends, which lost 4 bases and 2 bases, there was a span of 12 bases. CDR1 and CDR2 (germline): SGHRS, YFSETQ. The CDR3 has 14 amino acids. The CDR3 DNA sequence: TGCGCCAGCAGCAAGGACGGACGCAACTATGGCTACACCTTC. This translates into CASSKDGRNYGYTF.

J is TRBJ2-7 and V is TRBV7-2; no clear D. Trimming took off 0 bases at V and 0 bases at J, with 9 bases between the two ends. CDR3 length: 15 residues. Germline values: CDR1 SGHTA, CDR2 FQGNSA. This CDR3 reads CASSLAAESSYEQYF. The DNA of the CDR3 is TGTGCCAGCAGCTTAGCGGCGGAGAGCTCCTACGAGCAGTACTTC.

This CDR3 is CTTLGTAPREQYF. The CDR3 DNA sequence: TGTACCACCTTAGGGACAGCTCCTCGGGAGCAGTACTTC. This chain connects TRBV28 to TRBJ2-7; TRBD1 matches at 7 bases. The CDR3 length is 13 residues. The germline CDR1 and CDR2 sequences are MDHEN and SYDVKM.

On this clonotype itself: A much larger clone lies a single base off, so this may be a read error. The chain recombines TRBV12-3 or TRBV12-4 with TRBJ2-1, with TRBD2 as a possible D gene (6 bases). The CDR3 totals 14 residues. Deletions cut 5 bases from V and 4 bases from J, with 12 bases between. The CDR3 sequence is CASSTGREYNEQFF. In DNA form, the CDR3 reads TGTGCCAGCAGTACGGGACGGGAGTACAATGAGCAGTTCTTC.

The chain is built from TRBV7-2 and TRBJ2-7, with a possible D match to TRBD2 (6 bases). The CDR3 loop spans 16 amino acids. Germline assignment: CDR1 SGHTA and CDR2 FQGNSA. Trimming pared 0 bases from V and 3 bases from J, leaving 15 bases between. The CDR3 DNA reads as TGTGCCAGCAGCTTAGCGCGGAGCGGGTGTTACTACGAGCAGTACTTC. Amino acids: CASSLARSGCYYEQYF. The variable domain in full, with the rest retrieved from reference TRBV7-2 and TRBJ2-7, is GAGVSQSPSNKVTEKGKDVELRCDPISGHTALYWYRQSLGQGLEFLIYFQGNSAPDKSGLPSDRFSAERTGGSVSTLTIQRTQQEDSAVYLCASSLARSGCYYEQYFGPGTRLTVT.

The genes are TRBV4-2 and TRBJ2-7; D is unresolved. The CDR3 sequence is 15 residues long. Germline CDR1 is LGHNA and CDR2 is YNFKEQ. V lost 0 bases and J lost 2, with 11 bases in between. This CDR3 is CASSQEWQKAYEQYF. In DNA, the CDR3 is TGTGCCAGCAGCCAAGAGTGGCAGAAGGCCTACGAGCAGTACTTC.

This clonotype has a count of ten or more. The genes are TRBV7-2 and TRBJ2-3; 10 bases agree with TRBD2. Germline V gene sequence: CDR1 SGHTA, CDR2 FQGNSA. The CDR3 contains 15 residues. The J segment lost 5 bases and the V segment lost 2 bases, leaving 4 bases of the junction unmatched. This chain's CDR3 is CASSLLAGARDTQYF. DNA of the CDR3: TGTGCCAGCAGCTTACTAGCGGGAGCGAGAGATACGCAGTATTTT.

CDR3 in amino acids: CSARGDLAGKVHEQFF. The CDR3 DNA reads as TGCAGTGCTAGAGGAGACCTAGCGGGAAAGGTCCATGAGCAGTTCTTC. The rearrangement uses TRBV20-1 and TRBJ2-1, with 9 bases that match TRBD2. The CDR3 sequence is 16 residues long. Germline V gene sequence: CDR1 DFQATT, CDR2 SNEGSKA (reference sequence). With 1 base clipped from V and 8 bases from J, the junction kept 12 bases outside the gene matches.

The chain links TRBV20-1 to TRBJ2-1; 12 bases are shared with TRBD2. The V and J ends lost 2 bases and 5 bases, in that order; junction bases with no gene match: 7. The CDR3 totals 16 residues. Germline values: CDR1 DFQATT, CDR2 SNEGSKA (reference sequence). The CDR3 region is CSARTSGRTLNNEQFF. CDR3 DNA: TGCAGTGCTAGAACTAGCGGGAGGACGCTAAACAATGAGCAGTTCTTC.

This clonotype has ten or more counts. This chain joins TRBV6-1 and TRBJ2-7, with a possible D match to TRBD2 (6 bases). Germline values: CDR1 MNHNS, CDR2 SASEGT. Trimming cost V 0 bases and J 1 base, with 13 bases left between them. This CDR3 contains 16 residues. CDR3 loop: CASSEALAGTSYEQYF. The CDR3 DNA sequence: TGTGCCAGCAGTGAAGCACTCGCCGGGACTTCCTACGAGCAGTACTTC.